The sample holds a few counts of the clone carrying this TCR beta chain. This sample stems from a study of PD-L1 blockade in urothelial cancer. The wider study: Patients took up atezolizumab in the mid-2010s at 1,200 mg intravenously every 3 weeks. A median of 141,255 T cells was found in the blood samples.

As to time point: peripheral blood 6 weeks after treatment start. Every PCR received spiked-in synthetic TCR analog templates. The repertoire was sequenced with immunoSEQ multiplex PCR; TCRdb's copy has only in-frame clones and lacks some. The sample has about 43,000 clones, under 90% seen once. From germline, CDR1 is MDHEN and CDR2 SYDVKM. The CDR3 covers 17 residues. The V and J ends lost 1 base and 4 bases respectively, with 19 bases between them. Sequences were derived from PBMCs, sampled around atezolizumab (anti-PD-L1) treatment. The source is a man in his 60s with urothelial cancer. This rearrangement joins TRBV28 to TRBJ1-2, with D possibly TRBD1 on 5 matching bases. The CDR3 DNA reads TGTGCCAGCAGTTTATCGGGGGGTGGTTCGGCGGTCTATGGCTACACCTTC. Protein sequence: CASSLSGGGSAVYGYTF.